This T cell receptor (beta chain) comes out of a study of T-cell memory formation after mild COVID-19 (dated by TCRdb to 2020 to 2023). At the level of the whole study: Most TCR sequence clusters were specific to one of the two donors. In a couple of donors, T-cell clones that expanded and contracted after mild COVID-19 were followed by sequencing TCRalpha and TCRbeta repertoires longitudinally. Two young, previously healthy adult volunteers made up the cohort, one male and one female. The study at large found these results: The study covered only a couple of mild cases, and larger cohorts including severe cases with pre-infection samples were considered necessary. SARS-CoV-2 specificity of the second-wave clones peaking on day 37 was not confirmed. Contracting CD4+ clones were located mainly in the CM and EM memory subsets, whereas CD8+ clones were found to be enriched in EMRA. From day 15 to 85, contracting clones showed balanced CD4/CD8 phenotypes, whereas a second wave of clones that expanded from day 15 to 37 leaned towards CD4+. Some responding clones were found in pre-infection memory, which suggests that pre-existing cross-reactive memory T cells took part in the SARS-CoV-2 response.

Ficoll-Paque density gradient centrifugation was used to isolate PBMCs. Concerning this clonotype itself: Its target antigen remains unknown. Base qualities are not recorded, but no much larger clone differs from it by a single base.

This sample was sequenced with an Illumina NovaSeq 6000. TCRalpha and TCRbeta cDNA libraries were built by 5'RACE with constant-segment primers, adding sample barcodes and unique molecular identifiers. Trizol reagent was used to extract RNA from every sample. Amplification of the libraries took two PCR steps, and the second step added a second sample barcode plus Illumina TruSeq adapters. Sequencing of libraries was performed on an Illumina NovaSeq with 2 x 150 bp paired-end reads. The paper's processing steps were these. Reads were demultiplexed and collapsed into UMI-guided consensus sequences with migec v1.2.7. Using mixcr v2.1.11, the UMI consensuses were aligned to TRA and TRB V and J templates and assembled into clonotypes. Clonotypes were classified as expanded or contracted when called significant by both edgeR and NoisET, with noise models trained on biological replicates. For edgeR calls, the thresholds were a false discovery rate-adjusted p below 0.01 and a log2 fold-change of 1. PCA with hierarchical clustering of max-normalized trajectories of the 1000 most abundant clonotypes was used as exploratory dynamics analysis. Each responding clone was given a CD4 or CD8 phenotype based on the CD4+ and CD8+ repertoires, which had been sequenced separately. TCRdb trimmed public reads at Q25 via fastp, called clones via MiXCR and kept in-frame beta chains. Each CDR3 protein appears once, grouped with its most common genes and DNA. TCRdb assigned the V and J calls; the authors' analysis was not used. This sample is represented by about half a million distinct CDR3 sequences; about 20% of them were singletons. Jointly, the top ten make up approximately 13% of the sample.

From a lookup of the germline V gene, CDR1 and CDR2 are SGDLS and YYNGEE. Trimming costs V 1 base and J 1 base, and their ends lie 6 bases apart. Measured from the cysteine to the phenylalanine, the CDR3 is 14 residues long. Left in the record is the CDR3 DNA by itself, 42 bases read in frame from the first base. The specimen was PBMCs or a T cell subset sorted from them (not recorded which). This chain joins TRBV9 to TRBJ1-5; the D gene assignment is ambiguous. This receptor was taken from an adult woman who had mild COVID-19 (a few samples of this study predate the infection). The sample titles of this study are shuffled in the database, so cell type and time point are left out; the donor was told from shared clones. Here is the DNA: TGTGCCAGCAGCGTATCTGGGAGCAATCAGCCCCAGCATTTT. Its product reads: CASSVSGSNQPQHF.